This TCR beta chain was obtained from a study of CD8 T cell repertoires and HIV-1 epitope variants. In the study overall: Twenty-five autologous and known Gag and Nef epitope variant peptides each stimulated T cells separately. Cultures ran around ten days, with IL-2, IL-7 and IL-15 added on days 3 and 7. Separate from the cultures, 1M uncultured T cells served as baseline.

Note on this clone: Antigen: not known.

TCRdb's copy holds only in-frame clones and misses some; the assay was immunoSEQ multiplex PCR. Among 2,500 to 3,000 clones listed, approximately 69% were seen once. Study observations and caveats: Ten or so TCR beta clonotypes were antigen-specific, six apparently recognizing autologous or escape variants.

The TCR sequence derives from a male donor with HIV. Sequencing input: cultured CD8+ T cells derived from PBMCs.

The CDR3 bases are TGTGCCAGCAGTGAGGGTAGCGGCACAGATACGCAGTATTTT. This sequence encodes CASSEGSGTDTQYF. The chain carries TRBV25-1 and TRBJ2-3; a possible D gene is TRBD2 (5 bases). The V and J ends lost 3 bases and 1 base respectively, with 8 bases between them. The CDR3 has 14 residues. Per germline, CDR1 MGHDK and CDR2 SYGVNS.